This T cell receptor (beta chain) was documented in a study of cytomegalovirus exposure and HLA in healthy donors. With regard to this clone: Its antigen is currently unknown.

The germline gives CDR1 SSHAT, CDR2 FNYEAQ (reference sequence). Trimming removed 5 bases from V and 4 bases from J, with 9 bases in between. The CDR3 has 13 residues. The study's findings and limits: 164 TCR beta chains were listed as cytomegalovirus-associated.

Measured with immunoSEQ multiplex PCR; TCRdb has only the in-frame clones, and not every one. The sample contains roughly 100,000 clones, about 88% of which appear only once. The chain carries TRBV7-7 and TRBJ2-1, with D possibly being TRBD1 (6 bases). Sample: PBMCs. The clonotype was recovered from a woman under 30 in good health and CMV-seropositive. The CDR3 DNA follows: TGTGCCAGCAGCCCCGGACAGTACAATGAGCAGTTCTTC. Translating gives CASSPGQYNEQFF.